These 21 T cell receptor beta chains originate from one sample sequenced in a study of blood T cell repertoires in COVID-19. Assay used: immunoSEQ multiplex PCR; TCRdb lists only in-frame clones, some missing. Of tens of thousands of clones in the sample, about 85% were seen once. The sample taken for sequencing was peripheral blood. Every receptor here comes from a man in his 60s with COVID-19, enrolled during active disease.

The chain joins TRBV7-9 to TRBJ1-1; D might be TRBD1 (5 bases). This CDR3 has 15 amino acids. The germline V gene encodes CDR1 SEHNR and CDR2 FQNEAQ (reference sequence). Deletions cut 4 bases from V and 5 bases from J, with 17 bases between. The CDR3 spells CASSSPGQGTTEAFF. The CDR3 bases are TGTGCCAGCAGCTCTCCAGGGCAGGGTACGACTGAAGCTTTCTTT.

This chain uses TRBV6-4 with TRBJ2-6; D possibly corresponds to TRBD2 (6 bases). The CDR3 runs to 18 residues. Germline loops: CDR1 MRHNA, CDR2 SNTAGT. The V end was cut by 3 bases, the J end by 1 base, with 16 bases between. Here the CDR3 DNA reads TGTGCCAGCAGTGAGGTTGGGGGGATTTTATCTGGGGCCAACGTCCTGACTTTC. Translated: CASSEVGGILSGANVLTF.

The rearrangement uses TRBV30 and TRBJ1-1; 7 bases match TRBD1. CDR1 and CDR2 (germline): GTSNPN, SVGIG (reference sequence). There are 14 residues in the CDR3. The junction had 8 bases not matched to a gene; V was cut back by 2 bases and J by 5 bases. In DNA form, the CDR3 reads TGTGCCTGGAGTACCCAAGACAGGGCTACTGAAGCTTTCTTT. As protein: CAWSTQDRATEAFF.

The CDR3 loop reads CASSLRGTVQETQYF. CDR3 DNA: TGTGCCAGCAGCCTCAGAGGGACAGTTCAAGAGACCCAGTACTTC. V is TRBV11-2 and J is TRBJ2-5; 7 bases match TRBD1. The CDR3 runs to 15 residues. Germline V gives CDR1 SGHAT, CDR2 FQNNGV. V gave up 5 bases and J gave up 2 bases; unmatched junction bases: 8.

The V and J genes are TRBV12-3 or TRBV12-4 and TRBJ1-3; perhaps TRBD1 as D (6 bases). V was shortened by 5 bases and J by 4 bases, with 9 bases between the two germline ends. This CDR3 contains 13 residues. The CDR3, as DNA: TGTGCCAGCAGTGGACAGTTAGGAAACACCATATATTTT. Its translation: CASSGQLGNTIYF.

This sequence joins TRBV5-4 and TRBJ2-6; D unresolved. The length of the CDR3 is 17 residues. With 6 bases removed from V and 0 bases from J, the gap between germline ends came to 16 bases. Germline lookup yields CDR1 SGHNT and CDR2 YYREEE (reference sequence). CDR3 nucleotide sequence: TGTGCCAGCAAGAGACGCGGTTCAAACTCTGGGGCCAACGTCCTGACTTTC. Amino acid sequence: CASKRRGSNSGANVLTF.

The chain recombines TRBV27 with TRBJ1-2, with 7 bases identical to TRBD1. Unmatched junction bases numbered 15, after V lost 10 bases and J lost 7 bases. The CDR3 extends over 14 amino acids. Germline CDR1 reads MNHEY; CDR2 reads SMNVEV (reference sequence). The CDR3 spells CATSRDRGSIGYTF. The CDR3 coding sequence is TGTGCCACCTCGCGGGACAGAGGGAGTATTGGCTACACCTTC.

The genes are TRBV11-2 and TRBJ1-5, with 7 bases lining up with TRBD1. Looked up from germline, CDR1 is SGHAT and CDR2 is FQNNGV. The junction had 8 bases not matched to a gene; V was cut back by 0 bases and J by 0 bases. The CDR3 totals 18 residues. For the CDR3, the DNA is TGTGCCAGCAGCTTAGATCTTCCGGACAGGTTTAGCAATCAGCCCCAGCATTTT. Its protein is CASSLDLPDRFSNQPQHF.

This clone has only a few counts. The gene calls are TRBV2 and TRBJ2-3; TRBD2 agrees at 11 bases. This CDR3 has 14 residues. The ends lost 7 bases at V and 4 bases at J; junction bases unmatched: 4. Per the germline V gene, CDR1 is SNHLY and CDR2 is FYNNEI. CDR3 in amino acids: CASNMGLAADTQYF. The CDR3, as DNA: TGTGCCAGCAATATGGGACTAGCGGCAGATACGCAGTATTTT.

The genes are TRBV5-1 and TRBJ2-1, with D maybe TRBD1 (5 bases). The germline V gene has CDR1 SGHRS and CDR2 YFSETQ. Trimming took 4 bases from V and 5 from J, leaving 13 bases between them. This CDR3 has 14 amino acids. The CDR3 here is CASSILDNHNEQFF. The DNA of the CDR3 is TGCGCCAGCAGCATACTGGACAATCACAATGAGCAGTTCTTC.

The chain recombines TRBV6-2 or TRBV6-3 with TRBJ2-3; 9 bases agree with TRBD2. Per germline, CDR1 MNHEY and CDR2 SVGEGT. After removal of 2 bases from V and 2 bases from J, the junction contained 5 bases not matched to a gene. There are 16 residues in the CDR3. Written as DNA, the CDR3 is TGTGCCAGCAGTTACGGCCTAGCGGGATCCACAGATACGCAGTATTTT. Protein product: CASSYGLAGSTDTQYF.

The chain has TRBV28 and TRBJ2-6; maybe TRBD2 (5 bases). This CDR3 is 17 amino acids long. V was clipped by 3 bases and J by 0 bases, with 12 bases between them. Germline CDR1 MDHEN, CDR2 SYDVKM. This chain's CDR3 is CASSLGTGSSGANVLTF. CDR3 nucleotide sequence: TGTGCCAGCAGTTTGGGTACGGGGAGCTCTGGGGCCAACGTCCTGACTTTC.

The genes are TRBV5-1 and TRBJ1-6; D possibly corresponds to TRBD1 (5 bases). V dropped 3 bases and J dropped 7 bases, with 17 bases sitting between them. In germline, CDR1 is SGHRS, CDR2 YFSETQ. CDR3 length: 16 residues. The CDR3 nucleotides read TGCGCCAGCAGCTCCCTCCCAGGGTCGGAGAATTCACCCCTCCACTTT. Encoded protein: CASSSLPGSENSPLHF.

The chain couples TRBV27 to TRBJ2-2; 10 nucleotides match TRBD1. CDR1 MNHEY and CDR2 SMNVEV come from the germline V gene (reference sequence). The CDR3 is 16 residues long. V lost 1 base to trimming and J lost 5 bases; unmatched junction nucleotides: 4. The DNA for the CDR3 is TGTGCCAGCAGTTTATTTGGGACAGGGGAAACCGGGGAGCTGTTTTTT. Protein sequence: CASSLFGTGETGELFF.

This clone was seen only a few times. J is TRBJ1-1 and V is TRBV2; D remains ambiguous. The CDR3 contains 13 residues. Germline V lookup: CDR1 SNHLY, CDR2 FYNNEI. Trimming stripped 5 bases from V and 1 base from J, with 8 bases between. In nucleotides, the CDR3 is TGTGCCAGCAGTCCACGAGGGAACACTGAAGCTTTCTTT. It yields the protein CASSPRGNTEAFF.

The genes are TRBV11-2 and TRBJ2-7; 10 bases are a match to TRBD2. From germline, CDR1 is SGHAT and CDR2 FQNNGV. Trimming removed 1 base from V and 3 bases from J; junction bases left unmatched: 3. The CDR3 has 15 residues. The CDR3, as DNA: TGTGCCAGCAGCTTAGCTAGCGGGAGTATCTACGAGCAGTACTTC. This translates into CASSLASGSIYEQYF.

The chain is built from TRBV18 and TRBJ2-5; 7 bases fit TRBD2. The V and J ends lost 3 bases and 4 bases, in that order; junction bases with no gene match: 8. The CDR3 totals 15 residues. Germline CDR1 and CDR2: KGHSH and LQKENI. The CDR3 nucleotides read TGTGCCAGCTCACCCGGGGGGATAGGAGGAGAGACCCAGTACTTC. Encoded protein: CASSPGGIGGETQYF.

CDR3 sequence: CASSLATESYGYTF. The CDR3 DNA reads TGCGCCAGCAGCTTGGCAACAGAAAGCTATGGCTACACCTTC. The rearrangement links TRBV5-1 to TRBJ1-2; D is unclear. This CDR3 is built from 14 residues. CDR1 is SGHRS and CDR2 is YFSETQ in the germline V gene. V shed 0 bases and J shed 4 bases, with 10 bases lying between them.

The V gene is TRBV3-1 (or the pseudogene TRBV3-2), the J gene TRBJ1-4, with D perhaps TRBD1 (6 bases). V was trimmed by 1 base and J by 8 bases, leaving 14 bases between them. The germline gives CDR1 LGHDT, CDR2 YNNKEL (reference sequence). The CDR3 loop spans 15 amino acids. The CDR3 reads CASSQGAGAREKLFF. CDR3 sequence (DNA): TGTGCCAGCAGCCAAGGGGCGGGGGCACGGGAAAAACTGTTTTTT.

The chain has TRBV5-6 and TRBJ2-2; D may be TRBD2 (5 bases). This CDR3 has 16 residues. With 2 bases removed from V and 6 bases from J, the gap between germline ends came to 17 bases. In germline, CDR1 is SGHDT, CDR2 YYEEEE. CDR3 DNA sequence: TGTGCCAGCAGCTTTAGCGCTGGGCTTGGTCCCGGGGAGCTGTTTTTT. It translates to CASSFSAGLGPGELFF.

The chain employs TRBV24-1 and TRBJ2-5, with 8 bases that match TRBD2. This CDR3 has 14 residues. V gave up 9 bases and J gave up 4 bases; unmatched junction bases: 9. CDR1 is KGHDR, CDR2 SFDVKD, per germline. CDR3 sequence reads: CATAHAGGVETQYF. The CDR3 nucleotides are TGTGCCACCGCACACGCGGGGGGCGTAGAGACCCAGTACTTC.